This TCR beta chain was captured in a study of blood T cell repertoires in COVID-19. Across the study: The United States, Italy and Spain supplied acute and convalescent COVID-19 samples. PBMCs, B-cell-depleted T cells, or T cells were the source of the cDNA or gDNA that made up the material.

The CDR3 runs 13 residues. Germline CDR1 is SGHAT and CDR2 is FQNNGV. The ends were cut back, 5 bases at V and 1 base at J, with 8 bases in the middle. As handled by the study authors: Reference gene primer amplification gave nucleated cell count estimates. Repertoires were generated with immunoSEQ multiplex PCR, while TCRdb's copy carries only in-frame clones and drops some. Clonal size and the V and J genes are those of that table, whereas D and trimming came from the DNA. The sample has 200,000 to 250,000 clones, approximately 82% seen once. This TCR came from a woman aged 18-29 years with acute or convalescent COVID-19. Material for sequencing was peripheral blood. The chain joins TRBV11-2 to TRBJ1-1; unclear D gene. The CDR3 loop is CASSKRENTEAFF. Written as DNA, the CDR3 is TGTGCCAGCAGCAAAAGAGAGAACACTGAAGCTTTCTTT.